Listed below are T cell receptor beta chains from one sample, sequenced in a study of response to subunit inactivated influenza vaccine. One entry per CDR3 protein, called by TCRdb with MiXCR from the RT-PCR reads. Here the sample spans approximately 500,000 distinct CDR3 sequences, 11% to 15% being singletons. Specimen: PBMCs from blood, collected 11 to 12 days after vaccination. The receptor source for this set is a man aged 50-59 years who received an inactivated influenza vaccine. Both conserved end residues are part of each CDR3. Where a row states a size, it is once, few, many or the class of an expanded clone; other rows omit it.

V	J	size	CDR3
TRBV5-1	TRBJ2-5	NA	CASSERGREETQYF
TRBV7-2	TRBJ2-5	few	CASRTTGGTETQYF
TRBV5-1	TRBJ2-7	few	CASSLEQYSYEQYF
TRBV28	TRBJ1-5	NA	CASSLADRNQPQHF
TRBV5-1	TRBJ2-1	NA	CASSSYPGLAGGEQFF
TRBV7-9	TRBJ2-4	few	CASSLVTGNIQYF
TRBV2	TRBJ2-7	NA	CASRGQGGIYEQYF
TRBV9	TRBJ2-5	many	CASSEIAGGGETQYF
TRBV6-1	TRBJ2-3	many	CASSWTSDNTDTQYF
TRBV11-2	TRBJ1-5	few	CASSQGQRGQPQHF
TRBV19	TRBJ2-2	NA	CASSRTPGAAGTGELFF
TRBV24-1	TRBJ2-2	few	CATSDFLRTGELFF
TRBV4-3	TRBJ2-1	NA	CASSQIDRGEDEQFF
TRBV28	TRBJ1-5	NA	CASSLSQGESAQHF
TRBV5-1	TRBJ1-1	many	CASRPTGMNTEAFF
TRBV24-1	TRBJ2-5	NA	CATSDPGTGDRETQYF
TRBV20-1	TRBJ1-6	NA	CSARDTFNSPLHF
TRBV2	TRBJ2-1	NA	CASGAGGYYNEQFF
TRBV12-3/TRBV12-4	TRBJ2-7	NA	CASRSGDSSYEQYF
TRBV27	TRBJ2-7	NA	CASSLLAGGTPGYEQYF
TRBV4-3	TRBJ1-3	NA	CASSQDSRPATGNTIYF
TRBV9	TRBJ1-1	many	CASGGGGKTEAFF
TRBV4-3	TRBJ2-3	few	CASSPGLGHDTQYF
TRBV6-1	TRBJ1-1	NA	CASRESTGLNTEAFF
TRBV4-3	TRBJ1-1	few	CASSPKAQGGTEAFF
TRBV5-6	TRBJ1-1	few	CASSLGSTMNTEAFF
TRBV30	TRBJ1-6	few	CAWGDRRNSPLHF
TRBV5-1	TRBJ2-7	few	CASSTGTNREQYF
TRBV15	TRBJ1-1	few	CATSREKNTEAFF
TRBV7-8	TRBJ2-7	NA	CASSLAERKNYEQYF
TRBV5-1	TRBJ1-1	many	CASSFIGENTEAFF
TRBV27	TRBJ2-1	few	CASSPLAGSGEQFF
TRBV5-6	TRBJ1-1	few	CASSLGTINTEAFF
TRBV7-2	TRBJ2-1	few	CASSLMSGTSGNEQFF
TRBV28	TRBJ2-3	few	CASSLFVMSTDTQYF
TRBV20-1	TRBJ2-3	few	CSARFMGTSGRLSGTDTQYF
TRBV7-9	TRBJ1-2	few	CASSPPRGRQYGYTF
TRBV27	TRBJ2-7	few	CASSLWAGSGYEQYF
TRBV6-2/TRBV6-3	TRBJ1-5	NA	CASSPRQGTNQPQHF
TRBV18	TRBJ2-7	NA	CASSPPGVSGLGVFEQYF
TRBV3-1	TRBJ1-2	few	CASSQDWQKTNYGYTF
TRBV28	TRBJ2-7	NA	CASSRQSYEQYF
TRBV7-2	TRBJ1-2	NA	CASSLMDRLRGYTF
TRBV7-9	TRBJ2-3	NA	CTSSSSRGRLDTQYF
TRBV7-8	TRBJ2-1	NA	CASSFGVGRENPEQFF
TRBV7-6	TRBJ2-7	NA	CASSLHATATRGSEQYF
TRBV12-3/TRBV12-4	TRBJ2-7	many	CASSPRLAGVSRHEQYF
TRBV5-1	TRBJ2-7	NA	CASSLVGGLSWHEQYF
TRBV12-3/TRBV12-4	TRBJ1-1	NA	CASMWGANTEAFF
TRBV12-3/TRBV12-4	TRBJ1-1	NA	CASSLEGMEAFF
TRBV7-6	TRBJ1-5	few	CASSLVVGGNQPQHF
TRBV5-6	TRBJ2-3	NA	CASSSAGGRSTDTQYF
TRBV5-1	TRBJ2-1	many	CASSFRWDEQFF
TRBV5-5	TRBJ2-7	NA	CASSLVRVDEQYF